This T cell receptor beta chain was sequenced in a study of blood T cells in healthy people across ages. On the study more broadly: In model experiments, template switching was able to capture about one barcoded beta molecule for every two T cells that were present.

V trimming: 9 bases; J trimming: 7 bases; junction bases outside the gene matches: 12. Germline values: CDR1 KGHDR, CDR2 SFDVKD. The CDR3 has 15 residues. Study results and caveats: The study could not conclusively compare naive and antigen-experienced cells, given its unsorted PBMCs. Naive T cell percentage and TCR beta diversity correlated strongly.

A second PCR, run for about 7 to 12 cycles, used a sample-barcoded 5' primer plus a J-beta primer mix. TCRdb called the 5' RACE reads again in MiXCR, with one record for every CDR3 protein. The sample lists about a million distinct CDR3 sequences; about 48% were seen once. Concerning this clonotype itself: Its antigen is unknown.

The material sequenced was blood. This chain joins TRBV24-1 and TRBJ2-1; TRBD1 aligns across 9 bases. The clonotype originates from a man in his thirties or forties in good health. The CDR3 nucleotides read TGTGCCACCGAAAGGCCGGGACAGGGAAGGAATGAGCAGTTCTTC. Residues: CATERPGQGRNEQFF.